What follows are 9 T cell receptor beta chains derived from one specimen sequenced in a study of response to subunit inactivated influenza vaccine. TCRdb used MiXCR to reprocess the RT-PCR reads, holding one entry per CDR3 protein. The sample carries some 500,000 distinct CDR3 sequences, over 10% recorded once. This specimen was PBMCs from blood, taken roughly 46 days after vaccination. These receptors all come from a man in his forties or fifties who received an inactivated influenza vaccine.

The V call is TRBV12-3 or TRBV12-4, the J call TRBJ1-3, with D maybe TRBD1 (5 bases). This CDR3 has 17 residues. Trimming shortened V by 7 bases and J by 4 bases, and 23 bases separated the two germline ends. The CDR3 DNA reads TGTGCCAGCAAAAAAGATAACAGGTGGGAATTCGGAAACACCATATATTTT. This encodes CASKKDNRWEFGNTIYF.

As for this clonotype: Lacking the conserved final phenylalanine or tryptophan, this CDR3 likely reflects a read error. The DNA is omitted, as the CDR3 cannot be located on it reliably, and the CDR3 follows TCRdb's listing. The chain has TRBV20-1 and TRBJ1-1; TRBD1 reflects the table's D call only, with no check against the DNA. Germline V gene sequence: CDR1 DFQATT, CDR2 SNEGSKA (reference sequence). A total of 12 residues make up the CDR3, ends included. The chain's CDR3 is CSATRGRLGNFL.

This clonotype was counted only a few times. V usage is TRBV5-6 and J usage is TRBJ1-2, with D hard to call. Germline V gene sequence: CDR1 SGHDT, CDR2 YYEEEE. This CDR3 comprises 13 residues. The V end lost 5 bases, the J end lost 4 bases, and 12 bases lay between the germline ends. Written as DNA, the CDR3 is TGTGCCAGCAGGCCTACAGAGTTCTATGGCTACACCTTC. Residues: CASRPTEFYGYTF.

This sequence joins TRBV5-6 and TRBJ2-1; TRBD2 aligns across 9 bases. V gave up 0 bases and J gave up 3 bases; unmatched junction bases: 4. CDR1 is SGHDT and CDR2 is YYEEEE in the germline V gene. The CDR3 length is 16 residues. CDR3 loop: CASSLGLAGIYNEQFF. The CDR3 DNA reads as TGTGCCAGCAGCTTGGGGCTAGCGGGGATCTACAATGAGCAGTTCTTC. The full variable domain, completed using reference TRBV5-6 and TRBJ2-1, is DAGVTQSPTHLIKTRGQQVTLRCSPKSGHDTVSWYQQALGQGPQFIFQYYEEEERQRGNFPDRFSGHQFPNYSSELNVNALLLGDSALYLCASSLGLAGIYNEQFFGPGTRLTVL.

The rearrangement uses TRBV4-1 and TRBJ1-5; D may be TRBD1 (6 bases). Looked up from germline, CDR1 is MGHRA and CDR2 is YSYEKL. This CDR3 is built from 16 residues. V lost 3 bases, J lost 0 bases, and 12 bases lay in between. The DNA of the CDR3 is TGCGCCAGCAGCCACCGGTACAGGGATAGCAATCAGCCCCAGCATTTT. This encodes CASSHRYRDSNQPQHF.

The J gene is TRBJ2-1, the V gene TRBV11-2, with 7 bases aligning to TRBD1. Unmatched junction bases numbered 7, after V lost 1 base and J lost 7 bases. Germline V gene sequence: CDR1 SGHAT, CDR2 FQNNGV. The length of the CDR3 is 15 residues. CDR3 in amino acids: CASSLAGQTSNEQFF. The CDR3, as DNA: TGTGCCAGCAGCTTAGCGGGACAGACATCGAATGAGCAGTTCTTC.

This chain connects TRBV5-6 to TRBJ2-1; D is possibly TRBD1 (5 bases). There are 14 residues in the CDR3. The V end was cut by 0 bases, the J end by 8 bases, with 12 bases between. Germline values: CDR1 SGHDT, CDR2 YYEEEE. The CDR3 sequence: CASSLGARVDEQFF. The CDR3 coding sequence is TGTGCCAGCAGCTTGGGTGCCAGGGTCGATGAGCAGTTCTTC.

The chain combines TRBV12-3 or TRBV12-4 with TRBJ2-7, with TRBD1 as a possible D gene (5 bases). This CDR3 spans 15 amino acids. Trimming removed 3 bases from V and 2 bases from J, with 14 bases in between. The CDR3 here is CASSLAWQGAYEQYF. The CDR3 DNA reads TGTGCCAGCAGTTTGGCCTGGCAGGGCGCCTACGAGCAGTACTTC.

The genes are TRBV29-1 and TRBJ2-1, with TRBD2 identical over 9 bases. The V segment lost 1 base and the J segment 4 bases; nucleotides outside the gene matches: 5. This CDR3 comprises 15 residues. Germline CDR1 is SQVTM and CDR2 is ANQGSEA. CDR3 protein: CSVEVAGGKYNEQFF. The CDR3 DNA sequence: TGCAGCGTTGAAGTGGCGGGAGGGAAATACAATGAGCAGTTCTTC.